This T cell receptor (beta chain) appears in the sequencing data of a study of T cell changes during pregnancy in multiple sclerosis. Method: immunoSEQ multiplex PCR; TCRdb's copy keeps in-frame clones and lacks some. The sample yields 12,000 or so clones, 86% seen once. Germline CDR1 and CDR2: SGHRS and YFSETQ. Trimming removed 4 bases from V and 4 bases from J; junction bases left unmatched: 6. The CDR3 extends over 15 amino acids. The sample here was CD8+ T cells from peripheral blood mononuclear cells, taken in the second trimester of pregnancy. This TCR derives from a female donor in good health, enrolled as a control in a pregnancy study. The rearrangement uses TRBV5-1 and TRBJ2-7; 12 bases match TRBD1. The CDR3 sequence: CASSVGTGGGYEQYF. The CDR3 bases are TGCGCCAGCAGCGTCGGGACAGGGGGCGGTTACGAGCAGTACTTC.